This T cell receptor beta chain was identified in a study of blood T cell repertoires in COVID-19. Overall study context: Samples came from the United States, Italy and Spain, spanning acute and convalescent COVID-19. T cells, B-cell-depleted T cells, or PBMCs provided the cDNA or gDNA that served as material.

As regards this clone: Other DNA sequences of this sample code for an identical CDR3.

Per the original data handling: Estimates of nucleated cell counts were drawn from the amplification of reference gene primers. Method: immunoSEQ multiplex PCR; TCRdb's copy keeps in-frame clones and lacks some. V and J calls and clone size come straight from that table; D and trimming were deduced from the DNA. The table includes approximately 92,000 clones, roughly 82% detected once. The CDR3 runs to 16 residues. Germline CDR1 reads MNHEY; CDR2 reads SVGAGI. The V segment lost 0 bases and the J segment 2 bases; nucleotides outside the gene matches: 3. Sequenced: peripheral blood. The sequence was collected from a man older than 75 with acute or convalescent COVID-19. The chain couples TRBV6-5 to TRBJ1-4, with 7 bases aligning to TRBD1. The CDR3 bases are TGTGCCAGCAGTTACTCGACAGGGCGGACTAATGAAAAACTGTTTTTT. Translation: CASSYSTGRTNEKLFF.